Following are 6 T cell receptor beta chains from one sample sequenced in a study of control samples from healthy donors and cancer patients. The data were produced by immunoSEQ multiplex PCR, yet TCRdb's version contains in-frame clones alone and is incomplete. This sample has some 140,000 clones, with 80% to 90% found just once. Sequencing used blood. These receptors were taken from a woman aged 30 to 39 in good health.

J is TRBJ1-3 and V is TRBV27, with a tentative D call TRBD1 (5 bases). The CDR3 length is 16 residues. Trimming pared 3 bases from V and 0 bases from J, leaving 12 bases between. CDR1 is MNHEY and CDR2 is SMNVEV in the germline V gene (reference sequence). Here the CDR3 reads CASSLGPRISGNTIYF. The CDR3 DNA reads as TGTGCCAGCAGTTTGGGACCGAGAATCTCTGGAAACACCATATATTTT.

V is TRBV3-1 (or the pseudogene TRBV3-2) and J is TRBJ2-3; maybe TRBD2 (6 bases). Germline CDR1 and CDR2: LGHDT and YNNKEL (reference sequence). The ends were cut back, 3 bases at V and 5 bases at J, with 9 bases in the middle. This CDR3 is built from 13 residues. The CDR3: CASSQEAGDTQYF. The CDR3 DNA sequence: TGTGCCAGCAGCCAGGAAGCGGGAGATACGCAGTATTTT.

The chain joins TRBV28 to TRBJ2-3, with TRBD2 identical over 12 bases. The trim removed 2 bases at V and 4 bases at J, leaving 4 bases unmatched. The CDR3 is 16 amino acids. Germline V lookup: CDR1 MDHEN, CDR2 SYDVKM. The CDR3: CASSLRLAGVADTQYF. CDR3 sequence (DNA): TGTGCCAGCAGTTTACGACTAGCGGGAGTAGCAGATACGCAGTATTTT.

Written as DNA, the CDR3 is TGCGCCAGCAGCTTGGTCCCTCAAGAGACCCAGTACTTC. Its protein is CASSLVPQETQYF. The J gene is TRBJ2-5, the V gene TRBV5-1, with no clear D. The germline V and J ends were trimmed by 0 bases and 2 bases, with 5 bases remaining between them. Germline values: CDR1 SGHRS, CDR2 YFSETQ. The CDR3 sequence is 13 residues long.

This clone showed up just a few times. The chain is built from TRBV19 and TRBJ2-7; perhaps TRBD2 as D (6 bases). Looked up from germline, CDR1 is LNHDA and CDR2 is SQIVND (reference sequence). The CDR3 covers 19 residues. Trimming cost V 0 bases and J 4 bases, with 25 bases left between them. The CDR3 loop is CASSIDLPRPGGTHYEQYF. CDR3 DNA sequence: TGTGCCAGTAGTATAGATCTCCCCCGCCCTGGCGGGACTCATTACGAGCAGTACTTC.

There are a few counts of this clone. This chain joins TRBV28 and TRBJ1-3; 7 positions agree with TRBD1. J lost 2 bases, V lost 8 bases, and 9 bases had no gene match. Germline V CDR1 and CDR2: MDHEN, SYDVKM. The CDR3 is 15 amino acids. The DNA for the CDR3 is TGTGCCAGCTACCCGGCAGGGGGGGCTGGAAACACCATATATTTT. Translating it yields CASYPAGGAGNTIYF.